This paragraph reports one T cell receptor (beta chain). Its antigen is not identified. The CDR3 is 14 residues long. Sequencing was performed with immunoSEQ multiplex PCR; in TCRdb, only in-frame clones are kept and a portion is missing. The table shows approximately 60,000 clones, with about 87% occurring only once. These data belong to a study of PD-1 blockade in mismatch repair-deficient tumors. Study as a whole: Patients had over ten mismatch repair-deficient cancer types and were previously treated and progressing. Broader study findings: Tumor-resident clones, often absent from pretreatment blood, expanded after pembrolizumab and then contracted.

The TCR-sequenced patients were a few responders to pembrolizumab. The V gene is TRBV21-1, the J gene TRBJ2-7; the table names TRBD1, a call not compared with the DNA. TRBV21-1 is deemed a pseudogene. The sample in question was peripheral blood, obtained 52 weeks after starting pembrolizumab. The origin of this receptor is an adult with mismatch repair-deficient cancer. CDR3 amino acids: CASSKVRRSYEQYF. CDR3 coding DNA: TGTGCCAGCAGCAAAGTTCGCAGGTCCTACGAGCAGTACTTC.